The 3 T cell receptor beta chains below all came from one sample that was sequenced in a study of T cell responses to AZD1222 COVID-19 vaccine. TCRdb's table, derived via immunoSEQ multiplex PCR, lists solely in-frame clones and lacks some. This sample carries more than 100,000 clones, approximately 92% of them seen once, and the ten largest clones take about 7.5%. Sequenced material: peripheral blood, taken 28 days after the second AZD1222 dose. Receptors originate from an adult who received the AZD1222 COVID-19 vaccine.

V and J are TRBV6-6 and TRBJ1-2; D is possibly TRBD1 (5 bases). CDR1 MNHNY and CDR2 SVGAGI come from the germline V gene (reference sequence). The V end was cut by 2 bases, the J end by 5 bases, with 15 bases between. The CDR3 is made up of 15 amino acids. The CDR3 is CASSYDGGGGYGYTF. CDR3 in DNA: TGTGCCAGCAGTTACGACGGTGGGGGAGGGTATGGCTACACCTTC.

This clone showed up just once. V is TRBV28 and J is TRBJ1-2; D ambiguous. The germline CDR1 and CDR2 sequences are MDHEN and SYDVKM. The CDR3 loop spans 15 amino acids. Trimming pared 2 bases from V and 8 bases from J, leaving 18 bases between. DNA for the CDR3: TGTGCCAGCAGTTTAGGCGGCGCCCAGTTGAACGGCTACACCTTC. It codes for CASSLGGAQLNGYTF.

The CDR3 loop reads CASSFPTRSLSEQYF. CDR3 coding DNA: TGTGCCAGCAGTTTTCCTACACGATCTCTCTCCGAGCAGTACTTC. The V gene is TRBV28, the J gene TRBJ2-7; D is unresolved. The CDR3 runs to 15 residues. Between the trimmed V and J ends, which lost 3 bases and 6 bases, there was a span of 18 bases. CDR1 MDHEN and CDR2 SYDVKM come from the germline V gene.